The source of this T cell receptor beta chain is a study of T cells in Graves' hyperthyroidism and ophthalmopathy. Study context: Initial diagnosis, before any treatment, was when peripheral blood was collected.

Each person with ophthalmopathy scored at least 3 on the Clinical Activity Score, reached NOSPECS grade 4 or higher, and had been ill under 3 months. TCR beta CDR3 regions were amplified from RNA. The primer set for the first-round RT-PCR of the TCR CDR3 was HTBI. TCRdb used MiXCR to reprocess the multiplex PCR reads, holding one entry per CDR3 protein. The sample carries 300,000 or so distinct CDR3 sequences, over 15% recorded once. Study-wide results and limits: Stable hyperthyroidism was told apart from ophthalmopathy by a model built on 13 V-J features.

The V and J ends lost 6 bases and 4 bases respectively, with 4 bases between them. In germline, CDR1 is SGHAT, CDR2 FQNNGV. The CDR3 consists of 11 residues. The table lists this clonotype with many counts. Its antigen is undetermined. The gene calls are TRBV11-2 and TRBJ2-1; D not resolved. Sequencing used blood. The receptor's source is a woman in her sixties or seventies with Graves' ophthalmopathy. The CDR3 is CASSQYNEQFF. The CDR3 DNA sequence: TGTGCCAGCAGTCAATACAATGAGCAGTTCTTC.